The 17 T cell receptor beta chains below come from one sample, sequenced in a study of T-cell memory formation after mild COVID-19. TCRdb re-analysed the 5' RACE reads in MiXCR, keeping a single row per CDR3 protein. Among a few hundred thousand distinct CDR3 sequences listed, about 22% were seen once. The specimen sequenced was PBMCs or a T cell subset sorted from them (not recorded which). These receptors were collected from an adult woman who had mild COVID-19 (a few samples of this study predate the infection). Cell type and time point are not known.

The V gene is TRBV6-5, the J gene TRBJ1-2, with D possibly TRBD1 on 6 matching bases. CDR3 size: 14 residues. From germline, CDR1 is MNHEY and CDR2 SVGAGI. V lost 3 bases, J lost 7 bases, and 15 bases lay in between. CDR3 protein: CASSYTQGRVGYTF. The CDR3 nucleotides are TGTGCCAGCAGTTATACGCAGGGGAGAGTTGGCTACACCTTC.

This chain connects TRBV3-1 to TRBJ2-5, with TRBD2 identical over 7 bases. CDR1 and CDR2 from the germline V gene are LGHDT and YNNKEL (reference sequence). The ends lost 0 bases at V and 5 bases at J; junction bases unmatched: 9. The CDR3 loop spans 16 amino acids. Written as DNA, the CDR3 is TGTGCCAGCAGCCAAGACCCCGGGGGGTGGGGTGAGACCCAGTACTTC. Translating it yields CASSQDPGGWGETQYF.

A few counts support this clonotype. This sequence joins TRBV19 and TRBJ2-3; 10 bases are shared with TRBD1. CDR3 size: 15 residues. The germline gives CDR1 LNHDA, CDR2 SQIVND (reference sequence). The V segment lost 6 bases and the J segment 0 bases; nucleotides outside the gene matches: 3. This CDR3 is CASRRTGGSTDTQYF. The CDR3 DNA reads TGTGCCAGTAGGCGGACAGGGGGTAGCACAGATACGCAGTATTTT. Looking up the rest from reference TRBV19 and TRBJ2-3 gives the full variable domain: DGGITQSPKYLFRKEGQNVTLSCEQNLNHDAMYWYRQDPGQGLRLIYYSQIVNDFQKGDIAEGYSVSREKKESFPLTVTSAQKNPTAFYLCASRRTGGSTDTQYFGPGTRLTVL.

V usage is TRBV9 and J usage is TRBJ2-3; tentatively, D is TRBD1 (6 bases). The germline V and J ends were trimmed by 0 bases and 5 bases, with 13 bases remaining between them. The CDR3 has 15 residues. The V gene's germline CDR1 is SGDLS and CDR2 YYNGEE. This CDR3 is CASSVEAQGKDTQYF. CDR3 DNA sequence: TGTGCCAGCAGCGTAGAAGCCCAGGGGAAAGATACGCAGTATTTT.

The chain uses TRBV7-9 and TRBJ2-6; D is unclear. Per germline, CDR1 SEHNR and CDR2 FQNEAQ (reference sequence). The CDR3 is 16 residues long. V lost 6 bases and J 1 base, leaving 13 bases between the germline ends. The DNA of the CDR3 is TGTGCCAGCAGTTCGAGCCGGGCGTCTGGGGCCAACGTCCTGACTTTC. Amino acid sequence: CASSSSRASGANVLTF.

This chain connects TRBV5-1 to TRBJ2-7; weak D call: TRBD2 (6 bases). The CDR3 is made up of 15 amino acids. Deletions cut 7 bases from V and 5 bases from J, with 22 bases between. Germline CDR1 is SGHRS and CDR2 is YFSETQ. In DNA, the CDR3 is TGCGCCAGCGTGTCGAGCGGCCTAGCGAGTGACGAGCAGTACTTC. This codes for CASVSSGLASDEQYF.

CDR3 loop: CASTQDRISGNTIYF. In nucleotides, the CDR3 is TGTGCCAGCACCCAAGACAGGATCTCTGGAAACACCATATATTTT. V usage is TRBV6-6 and J usage is TRBJ1-3; D is perhaps TRBD1 (6 bases). This CDR3 has 15 residues. V lost 7 bases and J 0 bases, leaving 13 bases between the germline ends. Germline V gene data show CDR1 as MNHNY and CDR2 as SVGAGI (reference sequence).

This clonotype was recorded a few times. V usage is TRBV7-9 and J usage is TRBJ2-1; 8 nucleotides line up with TRBD1. Per germline, CDR1 SEHNR and CDR2 FQNEAQ (reference sequence). The CDR3 is made up of 14 amino acids. V was pared by 3 bases and J by 5 bases, with 3 bases of the junction left unmatched. CDR3: CASSFRGLNNEQFF. CDR3 sequence (DNA): TGTGCCAGCAGCTTCAGGGGGCTTAACAATGAGCAGTTCTTC.

This clonotype was recorded a few times. This chain connects TRBV7-9 to TRBJ1-2; D is perhaps TRBD1 (6 bases). V lost 1 base to trimming and J lost 6 bases, with 15 bases between them. CDR1 and CDR2 from the germline V gene are SEHNR and FQNEAQ (reference sequence). This CDR3 contains 15 residues. This CDR3 is CASSLGEQGPDGYTF. CDR3 DNA: TGTGCCAGCAGCTTAGGGGAACAGGGTCCTGATGGCTACACCTTC.

The V call is TRBV29-1, the J call TRBJ1-1; 12 positions match TRBD1. The CDR3 totals 15 residues. Germline lookup yields CDR1 SQVTM and CDR2 ANQGSEA. After removal of 6 bases from V and 1 base from J, the junction contained 6 bases not matched to a gene. The CDR3 spells CSVGDRGRGNTEAFF. For the CDR3, the DNA is TGCAGCGTGGGGGACAGGGGGCGAGGGAACACTGAAGCTTTCTTT.

This clonotype was counted only a few times. This sequence joins TRBV24-1 and TRBJ1-2, with a possible D match to TRBD1 (5 bases). The CDR3 consists of 13 residues. From germline, CDR1 is KGHDR and CDR2 SFDVKD. Trimming pared 0 bases from V and 8 bases from J, leaving 9 bases between. CDR3 DNA: TGTGCCACCAGTGATTTGCAGAGGACAGGCTACACCTTC. Protein product: CATSDLQRTGYTF.

This clonotype turned up a few times. V gene TRBV7-2 combines with J gene TRBJ1-6; 8 nucleotides agree with TRBD1. CDR1 SGHTA and CDR2 FQGNSA come from the germline V gene. V shed 1 base, J shed 8 bases, and the junction held 1 base outside the gene matches. The CDR3 totals 14 residues. Here the CDR3 reads CASSLVQGDSPLHF. CDR3 nucleotide sequence: TGTGCCAGCAGCTTAGTACAGGGGGATTCACCCCTCCACTTT.

As for this clonotype: The germline gene is not matched at one end of the junction; a read error may be the cause. The chain is built from TRBV5-5 and TRBJ1-2; TRBD1 matches at 9 bases. The germline CDR1 and CDR2 sequences are SGHKS and YYEKEE (reference sequence). There are 11 residues in the CDR3. The CDR3 nucleotides read TGTGCCAGCAGCTCCCCGGGACAGGGCCCCTTC. Translation: CASSSPGQGPF. The whole variable domain, filled in from reference TRBV5-5 and TRBJ1-2, reads DAGVTQSPTHLIKTRGQQVTLRCSPISGHKSVSWYQQVLGQGPQFIFQYYEKEERGRGNFPDRFSARQFPNYSSELNVNALLLGDSALYLCASSSPGQGPFGSGTRLTVV.

A single count supports this clonotype. With a much larger clone just one base away, this may be a read error. The V call is TRBV10-3, the J call TRBJ2-6, with 10 bases identical to TRBD1. CDR1 is ENHRY, CDR2 SYGVKD, per germline. The length of the CDR3 is 19 residues. CDR3 loop: CAISVDPRPRGTGANFLTF. In nucleotides, the CDR3 is TGTGCCATCAGTGTCGACCCTCGCCCCCGCGGGACAGGGGCCAACTTCCTGACTTTC.

The CDR3 loop reads CATSDPGLAGGPPDTQYF. The CDR3 nucleotides read TGTGCCACCAGTGACCCCGGACTAGCGGGAGGGCCGCCAGATACGCAGTATTTT. V usage is TRBV24-1 and J usage is TRBJ2-3; 15 bases match TRBD2. CDR1 KGHDR and CDR2 SFDVKD come from the germline V gene. The CDR3 has 18 amino acids. V was pared by 4 bases and J by 4 bases, with 8 bases of the junction left unmatched.

The chain uses TRBV20-1 and TRBJ1-2; D is ambiguous. Germline-derived CDR1 and CDR2 are DFQATT and SNEGSKA (reference sequence). V lost 1 base, J lost 6 bases, and 15 bases lay in between. The CDR3 sequence is 14 residues long. CDR3 in DNA: TGCAGTGCTAGAGTGGGCAGCATTGTGGATGGCTACACCTTC. Its translation is CSARVGSIVDGYTF.

This clonotype was detected a few times. The chain is built from TRBV2 and TRBJ2-3, with D tentatively TRBD2 (6 bases). Trimming left V 8 bases short and J 3 bases short, with 12 bases between. This CDR3 is built from 13 residues. Germline CDR1 reads SNHLY; CDR2 reads FYNNEI. CDR3: CASLRDSTDTQYF. Written as DNA, the CDR3 is TGTGCCAGCCTTCGGGACTCAACAGATACGCAGTATTTT.